Listed here is a single T cell receptor (beta chain). The antigen remains undetermined. This record belongs to a study of T cell therapy after organ transplantation. The CDR3 runs to 15 residues. Germline V CDR1 and CDR2: SGHAT, FQDESV (reference sequence). V shed 5 bases and J 5 bases; nucleotides not matched to a gene: 8. Profiling relied on immunoSEQ multiplex PCR, and the TCRdb table lists in-frame clones only, not all of them. The profile shows around 50,000 clones, approximately 94% of them singletons. The sequences come from CD8+ T cells from blood, collected before autologous CMV-specific T cell therapy. This chain uses TRBV11-1 with TRBJ2-3; 9 bases line up with TRBD2. This clonotype was sampled from a human patient who had received a solid organ transplant and had CMV disease. The DNA of the CDR3 is TGTGCCAGCAGCCCCCTAGCGGGGTGGGAAGATACGCAGTATTTT. This codes for CASSPLAGWEDTQYF.